The TCR beta chain under discussion was sequenced for a study of T cells after yellow fever vaccination. Study summary: Preparing low-cell-number fractions relied on SMART-Seq v4 Ultra Low Input. Whole-study results and caveats: In post-booster samples, most primary-vaccination clones reappeared (around 95% CD4, 88% CD8).

Trimming cost V 1 base and J 7 bases, with 16 bases left between them. The CDR3 covers 16 residues. Germline CDR1 reads SGHVS; CDR2 reads FNYEAQ. This clonotype was counted between two and nine times. Its specificity is unknown. A 5'RACE template-switching step, the method used to make TCR cDNA, added a universal primer site and UMIs. TCRdb itself ran the 5' RACE reads through MiXCR, one entry per CDR3 protein. The data hold more than 300,000 distinct CDR3 sequences, with 3.5% to 5% observed a single time. The receptor comes from a man between 18 and 29 years old who received the YFV17D yellow fever vaccine. This rearrangement joins TRBV7-6 to TRBJ1-4; D is perhaps TRBD1 (6 bases). The specimen comprised PBMCs, sampled 15 days after the yellow fever booster vaccination. DNA of the CDR3: TGTGCCAGCAGCTTAGTCGCGGGGGCTCTGAGTGAAAAACTGTTTTTT. It specifies CASSLVAGALSEKLFF.